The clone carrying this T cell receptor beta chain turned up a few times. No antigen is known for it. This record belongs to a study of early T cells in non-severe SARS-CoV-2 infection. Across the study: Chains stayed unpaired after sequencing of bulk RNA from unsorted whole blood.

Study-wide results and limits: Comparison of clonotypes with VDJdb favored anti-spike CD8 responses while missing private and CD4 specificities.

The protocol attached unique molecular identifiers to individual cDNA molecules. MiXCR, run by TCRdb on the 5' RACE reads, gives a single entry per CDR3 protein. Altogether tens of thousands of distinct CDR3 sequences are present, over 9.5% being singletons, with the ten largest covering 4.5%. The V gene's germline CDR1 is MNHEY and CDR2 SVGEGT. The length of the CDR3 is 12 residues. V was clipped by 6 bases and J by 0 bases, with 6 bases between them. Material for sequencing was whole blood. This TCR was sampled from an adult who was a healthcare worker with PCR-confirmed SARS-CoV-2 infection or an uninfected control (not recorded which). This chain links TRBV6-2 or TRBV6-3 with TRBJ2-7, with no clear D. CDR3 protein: CASSASSYEQYF. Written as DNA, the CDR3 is TGTGCCAGCAGCGCAAGCTCCTACGAGCAGTACTTC.